The present T cell receptor (beta chain) was sequenced within a study of blood T cell repertoires in COVID-19. Whole-study context: The United States, Italy and Spain provided the acute and convalescent COVID-19 samples. The cDNA or gDNA used as material had been derived from T cells, B-cell-depleted T cells, or PBMCs.

Study processing details: Amplification of reference gene primers provided the estimated nucleated cell counts. TCRdb keeps only in-frame clones here, not all; method: immunoSEQ multiplex PCR. V, J and clone size were drawn from that table, and D and trimming were deduced from the DNA. In the table there are over 200,000 clones, 80% to 90% of which are singletons. The CDR3 is made up of 12 amino acids. Between the trimmed V and J ends, which lost 5 bases and 5 bases, there was a span of 9 bases. Germline CDR1 is SGHVS and CDR2 is FNYEAQ. Sequencing was done on a sample of peripheral blood. The chain links TRBV7-6 to TRBJ1-2; D possibly corresponds to TRBD1 (5 bases). The receptor's source is a woman in her forties or fifties with acute or convalescent COVID-19. The CDR3 here is CASSPSGYGYTF. Written as DNA, the CDR3 is TGTGCCAGCAGCCCGTCAGGGTATGGCTACACCTTC. The full variable domain, rest sourced from reference TRBV7-6 and TRBJ1-2, is GAGVSQSPRYKVTKRGQDVALRCDPISGHVSLYWYRQALGQGPEFLTYFNYEAQQDKSGLPNDRFSAERPEGSISTLTIQRTEQRDSAMYRCASSPSGYGYTFGSGTRLTVV.